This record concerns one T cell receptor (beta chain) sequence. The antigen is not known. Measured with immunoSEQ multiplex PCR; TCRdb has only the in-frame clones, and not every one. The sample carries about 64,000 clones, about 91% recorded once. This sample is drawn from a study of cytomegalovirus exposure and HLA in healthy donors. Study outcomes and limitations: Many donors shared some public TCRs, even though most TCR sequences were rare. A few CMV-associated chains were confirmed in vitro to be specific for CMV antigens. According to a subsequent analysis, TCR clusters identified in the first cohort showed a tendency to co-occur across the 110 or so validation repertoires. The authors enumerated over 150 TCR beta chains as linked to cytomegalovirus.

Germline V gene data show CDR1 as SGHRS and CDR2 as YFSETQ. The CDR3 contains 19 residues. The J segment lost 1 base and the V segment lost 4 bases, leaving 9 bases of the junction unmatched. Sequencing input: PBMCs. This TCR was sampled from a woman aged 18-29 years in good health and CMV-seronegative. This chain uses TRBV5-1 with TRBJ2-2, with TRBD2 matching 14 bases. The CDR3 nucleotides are TGCGCCAGCAGCCGTACCGGGACTAGCGGGGGCCTGAACACCGGGGAGCTGTTTTTT. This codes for CASSRTGTSGGLNTGELFF.